The clone carrying this TCR beta chain occurred many times. Its antigen is still unknown. The CDR3 runs to 13 residues. CDR1 SQVTM and CDR2 ANQGSEA come from the germline V gene. V shed 0 bases and J shed 4 bases, with 9 bases lying between them. The data derive from a study of CD8 T cells in ankylosing spondylitis. General study points: Clones linked with disease were CD8+ and fairly uncommon in the peripheral blood. A motif of fewer than ten highly homologous TCR beta variants was seen as apparently characteristic of ankylosing spondylitis blood.

The authors made TCR beta libraries by quantitative 5'-RACE with molecular barcodes. TCRdb itself ran the 5' RACE reads through MiXCR, one entry per CDR3 protein. The top ten hold roughly 29% of the sample, which has 100,000 or so distinct CDR3 sequences, about 8.1% seen once. The chain recombines TRBV29-1 with TRBJ1-1; the D gene is possibly TRBD1 (5 bases). Sequencing input: blood, either unsorted or a sorted T cell fraction (not recorded which). The TCR comes from a male donor with ankylosing spondylitis. In nucleotides, the CDR3 is TGCAGCGTTGAAGATCAGGGTTTCACTGAAGCTTTCTTT. It encodes CSVEDQGFTEAFF.